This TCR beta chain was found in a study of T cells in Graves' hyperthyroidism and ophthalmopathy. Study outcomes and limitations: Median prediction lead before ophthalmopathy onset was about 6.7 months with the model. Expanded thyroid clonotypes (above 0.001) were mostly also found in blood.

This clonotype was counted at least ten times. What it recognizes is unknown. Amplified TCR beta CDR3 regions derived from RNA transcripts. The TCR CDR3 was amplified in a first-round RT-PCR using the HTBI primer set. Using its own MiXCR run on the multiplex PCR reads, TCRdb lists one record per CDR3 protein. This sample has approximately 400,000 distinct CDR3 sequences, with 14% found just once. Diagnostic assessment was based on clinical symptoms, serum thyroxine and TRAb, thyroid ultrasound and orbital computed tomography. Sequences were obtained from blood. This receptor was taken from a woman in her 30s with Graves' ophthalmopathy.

CDR3: CASSLLGGRADEQYF. The CDR3 DNA is TGTGCCAGCAGCCTCCTCGGCGGGCGTGCGGACGAGCAGTACTTC. The chain carries TRBV7-2 and TRBJ2-7; D is perhaps TRBD2 (5 bases). V lost 5 bases and J lost 5, with 19 bases in between. The germline V gene has CDR1 SGHTA and CDR2 FQGNSA. There are 15 residues in the CDR3.